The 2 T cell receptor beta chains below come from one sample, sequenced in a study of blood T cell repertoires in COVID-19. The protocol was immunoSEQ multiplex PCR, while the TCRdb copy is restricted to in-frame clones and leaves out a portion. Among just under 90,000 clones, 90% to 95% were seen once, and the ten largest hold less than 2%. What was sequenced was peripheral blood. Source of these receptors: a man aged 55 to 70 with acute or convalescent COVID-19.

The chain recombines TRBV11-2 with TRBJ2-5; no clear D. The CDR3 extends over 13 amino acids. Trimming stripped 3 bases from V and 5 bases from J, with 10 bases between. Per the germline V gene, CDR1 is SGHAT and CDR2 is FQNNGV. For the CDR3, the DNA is TGTGCCAGCAGCTTCCCTAGTAGGGAGACCCAGTACTTC. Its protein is CASSFPSRETQYF.

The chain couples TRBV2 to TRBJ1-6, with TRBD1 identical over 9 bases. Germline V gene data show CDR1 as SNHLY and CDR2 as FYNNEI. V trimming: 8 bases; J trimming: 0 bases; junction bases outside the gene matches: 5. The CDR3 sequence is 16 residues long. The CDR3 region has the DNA TGTGCCAGCTGGAGGGACAGGGCCTCCTATAATTCACCCCTCCACTTT. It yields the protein CASWRDRASYNSPLHF.